Presented here are 31 T cell receptor beta chains from one specimen sequenced in a study of T cell repertoires in cytomegalovirus infection. Antigens for these TCRs are unknown. TCRdb passed the reads through MiXCR, listing each CDR3 protein once. The sample gives about 830,000 distinct CDR3 sequences, around a third of which show up once; 9.5% to 15% is in the top ten. The sample consisted of cultured CD8+ T cells from PBMCs, taken from culture after CMV antigen stimulation. The receptors here all came from a human donor in good health (CMV status not recorded). Some clones in this sample may be carry-over from other donors' samples.

Only a few counts were recorded for this clonotype. The chain is built from TRBV9 and TRBJ1-1; 9 bases match TRBD1. The V segment lost 0 bases and the J segment 8 bases; nucleotides outside the gene matches: 14. Germline V lookup: CDR1 SGDLS, CDR2 YYNGEE. This CDR3 is built from 17 residues. The DNA for the CDR3 is TGTGCCAGCAGCGTAGCCGGGACAGGGTCGGGTGCACTGGAAGCTTTCTTT. Protein sequence: CASSVAGTGSGALEAFF.

The chain uses TRBV2 and TRBJ2-7; 9 bases are shared with TRBD2. Trimming took 5 bases from V and 3 from J; bases not matched to a gene: 5. CDR1 is SNHLY, CDR2 FYNNEI, per germline. This CDR3 is built from 14 residues. CDR3 in DNA: TGTGCCAGCAGTCGGAGCGGGGGGTACTACGAGCAGTACTTC. Translating it yields CASSRSGGYYEQYF. The variable domain in full, completed from reference TRBV2 and TRBJ2-7, reads EPEVTQTPSHQVTQMGQEVILRCVPISNHLYFYWYRQILGQKVEFLVSFYNNEISEKSEIFDDQFSVERPDGSNFTLKIRSTKLEDSAMYFCASSRSGGYYEQYFGPGTRLTVT.

As concerns this clonotype: A read error may account for a junction end that differs from germline. This sequence joins TRBV29-1 and TRBJ2-5, with D perhaps matching TRBD1 (7 bases). The CDR3 totals 11 residues. In germline, CDR1 is SQVTM, CDR2 ANQGSEA. CDR3 nucleotide sequence: TGCAGCGTTGAAGAAGGGCAGGGGGGCCACTTC. Translating gives CSVEEGQGGHF.

The chain recombines TRBV6-5 with TRBJ1-2; D gene uncertain. This CDR3 is built from 13 residues. Looked up from germline, CDR1 is MNHEY and CDR2 is SVGAGI. Trimming pared 0 bases from V and 5 bases from J, leaving 7 bases between. CDR3 residues: CASSYSDGYGYTF. As DNA, the CDR3 is TGTGCCAGCAGTTACTCAGATGGATATGGCTACACCTTC.

This clonotype was seen repeatedly, ten times or more. The chain combines TRBV2 with TRBJ2-3, with D perhaps matching TRBD1 or TRBD2 (5 bases each). This CDR3 region has 15 residues. Between the trimmed V and J ends, which lost 4 bases and 0 bases, there was a span of 11 bases. In germline, CDR1 is SNHLY, CDR2 FYNNEI. The CDR3 here is CASSGRGPSTDTQYF. CDR3 nucleotides: TGTGCCAGCAGTGGTCGGGGCCCCAGCACAGATACGCAGTATTTT.

This sequence joins TRBV14 and TRBJ1-4; D is unresolved. CDR3 length: 16 residues. Germline-derived CDR1 and CDR2 are SGHDN and FVKESK. Trimming took off 0 bases at V and 1 base at J, with 9 bases between the two ends. The CDR3 nucleotides are TGTGCCAGCAGCCAAGATGGAGGGAAAACTAATGAAAAACTGTTTTTT. Its translation is CASSQDGGKTNEKLFF. The full variable domain, with the rest looked up from reference TRBV14 and TRBJ1-4, is EAGVTQFPSHSVIEKGQTVTLRCDPISGHDNLYWYRRVMGKEIKFLLHFVKESKQDESGMPNNRFLAERTGGTYSTLKVQPAELEDSGVYFCASSQDGGKTNEKLFFGSGTQLSVL.

This chain's CDR3 is CASSSSGGRLDEQFF. In DNA form, the CDR3 reads TGTGCCAGCAGTTCTAGCGGGGGGCGGCTGGATGAGCAGTTCTTC. The genes are TRBV9 and TRBJ2-1; TRBD2 agrees at 11 bases. Germline CDR1 SGDLS, CDR2 YYNGEE. This CDR3 is built from 15 residues. With 5 bases clipped from V and 8 bases from J, the junction kept 9 bases outside the gene matches.

CDR3 protein: CASSLRGAGMIEQFF. The CDR3 bases are TGTGCCAGCAGCCTCCGGGGAGCGGGGATGATTGAGCAGTTCTTC. The V gene is TRBV14, the J gene TRBJ2-1, with 7 nucleotides matching TRBD2. Per the germline V gene, CDR1 is SGHDN and CDR2 is FVKESK. The CDR3 spans 15 residues. Trimming took 4 bases from V and 9 from J; bases not matched to a gene: 12.

In its sample, this clonotype was seen a few times. V usage is TRBV6-2 or TRBV6-3 and J usage is TRBJ1-6, with D tentatively TRBD1 (6 bases). CDR1 is MNHEY and CDR2 is SVGEGT in the germline V gene. The V and J ends lost 8 bases and 5 bases respectively, with 19 bases between them. CDR3 length equals 16 residues. The CDR3 DNA sequence: TGTGCCAGCGGATACAGGGCGGCCACCAATAATTCACCCCTCCACTTT. This gives the protein CASGYRAATNNSPLHF.

As for this clonotype: The germline gene is not matched at one end of the junction; a read error may be the cause. J is TRBJ2-7 and V is TRBV4-1; D might be TRBD2 (5 bases). Germline loops: CDR1 MGHRA, CDR2 YSYEKL. The CDR3 has 14 residues. The CDR3 coding sequence is TGCGCCAGCAGTCAAGAGGGCGGCCCCTACGAGCAGTACTTC. Protein product: CASSQEGGPYEQYF.

The chain couples TRBV28 to TRBJ2-7, with 7 bases aligning to TRBD1. V dropped 3 bases and J dropped 6; count of bases not matched to a gene: 8. This CDR3 is 14 amino acids long. The germline gives CDR1 MDHEN, CDR2 SYDVKM. CDR3 nucleotides: TGTGCCAGCAGTTTCTCTACAGGGGCCGGCGAGCAGTACGTC. Its translation: CASSFSTGAGEQYV.

The chain joins TRBV7-6 to TRBJ1-2; D gene unclear. V was clipped by 2 bases and J by 3 bases, with 13 bases between them. The CDR3 totals 15 residues. Looked up from germline, CDR1 is SGHVS and CDR2 is FNYEAQ. CDR3 DNA sequence: TGTGCCAGCAGCTTATTGGAAGAGTATCACTATGGCTACACCTTC. It is translated as CASSLLEEYHYGYTF.

The chain has TRBV27 and TRBJ2-1; 13 bases map to TRBD2. J gave up 10 bases and V 8 bases, and 5 bases lay outside the gene matches. The CDR3 has 13 residues. Germline CDR1 is MNHEY and CDR2 is SMNVEV (reference sequence). This CDR3 reads CASALAGGHEQFF. The CDR3 DNA sequence: TGTGCCAGCGCACTAGCGGGGGGGCACGAGCAGTTCTTC.

This clonotype has only a few counts. The chain is built from TRBV7-9 and TRBJ1-1; D may be TRBD1 (6 bases). Per germline, CDR1 SEHNR and CDR2 FQNEAQ (reference sequence). V was cut by 8 bases and J by 5 bases, with 12 bases left in between. CDR3 length equals 12 residues. The DNA for the CDR3 is TGTGCCAGCCGGGGGGGGCAGACTGAAGCTTTCTTT. Its protein is CASRGGQTEAFF.

The gene calls are TRBV19 and TRBJ2-3, with a tentative D call TRBD1 (6 bases). The CDR3 length is 15 residues. The germline V gene encodes CDR1 LNHDA and CDR2 SQIVND (reference sequence). V lost 4 bases to trimming and J lost 4 bases, with 15 bases between them. The CDR3 protein is CASSNPWTEPDTQYF. The CDR3 nucleotides are TGTGCCAGTAGTAACCCTTGGACAGAGCCAGATACGCAGTATTTT.

On this clonotype itself: An end of the junction does not agree with germline; a read error may underlie this. The CDR3, as DNA: TGTGCCAGCAGTGATAGTTTGTTC. Amino acids: CASSDSLF. The chain couples TRBV6-1 to TRBJ2-1; D is unclear. This CDR3 has 8 residues. Germline assignment: CDR1 MNHNS and CDR2 SASEGT.

A word on this clonotype: With a much larger clone just one base away, this may be a read error. J is TRBJ1-4 and V is TRBV7-2, with D tentatively TRBD1 (5 bases). Germline V CDR1 and CDR2: SGHTA, FQGNSA. CDR3 length equals 16 residues. V lost 2 bases and J lost 3, with 13 bases in between. This CDR3 reads CASSLNGAKANEKLFF. CDR3 in DNA: TGTGCCAGCAGCTTAAATGGGGCGAAGGCTAATGAAAAACTGTTTTTT.

The chain joins TRBV7-6 to TRBJ2-7, with 9 bases matching TRBD1. Trimming removed 5 bases from V and 0 bases from J; junction bases left unmatched: 11. Germline assignment: CDR1 SGHVS and CDR2 FNYEAQ. CDR3 size: 17 residues. The CDR3 region is CASSGPTRDRASYEQYF. CDR3 DNA sequence: TGTGCCAGCAGCGGACCTACCAGGGACAGGGCCTCCTACGAGCAGTACTTC.

This clonotype has ten or more counts. An end of the junction differs from the germline gene, which may be a read error. The V and J genes are TRBV27 and TRBJ1-2; 10 bases map to TRBD1. The CDR3 loop spans 15 amino acids. Germline V gene data show CDR1 as MNHEY and CDR2 as SMNVEV (reference sequence). The CDR3 region has the DNA TGTGCCAGCAGTACCCGACAGGGGGCCCACTACGGCTACACCTTC. Its protein product is CASSTRQGAHYGYTF.

The chain carries TRBV6-1 and TRBJ1-3; D is possibly TRBD1 (5 bases). The CDR3 extends over 13 amino acids. Trimming cost V 8 bases and J 0 bases, with 8 bases left between them. Germline lookup yields CDR1 MNHNS and CDR2 SASEGT. CDR3 DNA: TGTGCCAGCGGGGCCGTCTCTGGAAACACCATATATTTT. Protein product: CASGAVSGNTIYF.

V gene TRBV4-3 combines with J gene TRBJ1-2; perhaps TRBD1 as D (5 bases). This CDR3 is built from 15 residues. V lost 0 bases, J lost 4 bases, and 12 bases lay in between. CDR1 and CDR2 from the germline V gene are LGHNA and YSLEER. As DNA, the CDR3 is TGCGCCAGCAGCCAAGACGGGGGTCTCGGCTATGGCTACACCTTC. Translated: CASSQDGGLGYGYTF.

V and J are TRBV19 and TRBJ2-2; D is possibly TRBD2 (6 bases). Looked up from germline, CDR1 is LNHDA and CDR2 is SQIVND (reference sequence). The V and J ends lost 9 bases and 4 bases respectively, with 9 bases between them. The CDR3 length is 12 residues. CDR3 sequence: CASRDFTGELFF. The CDR3 DNA is TGTGCCAGCCGGGACTTCACCGGGGAGCTGTTTTTT.

The table lists this clonotype with many counts. The gene calls are TRBV7-6 and TRBJ2-2; tentative D call: TRBD2 (6 bases). The germline CDR1 and CDR2 sequences are SGHVS and FNYEAQ. The length of the CDR3 is 15 residues. The V end lost 5 bases, the J end lost 0 bases, and 10 bases lay between the germline ends. The CDR3 nucleotides read TGTGCCAGCAGCCTACTAGCCCCGAACACCGGGGAGCTGTTTTTT. Translating it yields CASSLLAPNTGELFF.

V and J are TRBV7-9 and TRBJ1-2; a weak D match, TRBD1 (6 bases). Trimming took off 5 bases at V and 6 bases at J, with 19 bases between the two ends. Germline V lookup: CDR1 SEHNR, CDR2 FQNEAQ (reference sequence). This CDR3 is 15 amino acids long. The DNA for the CDR3 is TGTGCCAGCAGCGGTAAAGGGGACATATCTGATGGCTACACCTTC. As protein: CASSGKGDISDGYTF.

The chain carries TRBV4-1 and TRBJ1-2; D not certain. V lost 1 base and J lost 6, with 15 bases in between. The CDR3 totals 15 residues. Germline CDR1 and CDR2: MGHRA and YSYEKL. The CDR3 region has the DNA TGCGCCAGCAGCCAAGTCGGCACGCTGAACCATGGCTACACCTTC. Translation: CASSQVGTLNHGYTF.

V usage is TRBV6-2 or TRBV6-3 and J usage is TRBJ2-7; 8 bases map to TRBD2. The junction had 5 bases not matched to a gene; V was cut back by 7 bases and J by 6 bases. The CDR3 covers 12 residues. CDR1 is MNHEY, CDR2 SVGEGT, per germline. The CDR3 protein is CASTRGGGEQYF. The CDR3 DNA reads TGTGCCAGCACACGGGGGGGCGGCGAGCAGTACTTC.

The chain is built from TRBV6-6 and TRBJ1-5, with D unresolved. The CDR3 spans 13 residues. The germline gives CDR1 MNHNY, CDR2 SVGAGI (reference sequence). Between the trimmed V and J ends, which lost 7 bases and 10 bases, there was a span of 17 bases. The CDR3 coding sequence is TGTGCCAGCACTCCGCTGGGCGAGGCTCCCCAGCATTTT. It specifies CASTPLGEAPQHF.

The sample holds many counts of this clonotype. The chain is built from TRBV6-5 and TRBJ1-1; weak D call: TRBD1 (6 bases). V was pared by 2 bases and J by 1 base, with 11 bases between. The CDR3 covers 15 residues. Germline V CDR1 and CDR2: MNHEY, SVGAGI. The CDR3 sequence is CASSYGGLGNTEAFF. CDR3 in DNA: TGTGCCAGCAGTTACGGGGGGCTGGGGAACACTGAAGCTTTCTTT.

The gene calls are TRBV7-9 and TRBJ1-2; D remains ambiguous. Germline-derived CDR1 and CDR2 are SEHNR and FQNEAQ (reference sequence). This CDR3 region has 15 residues. V lost 0 bases, J lost 3 bases, and 11 bases lay in between. The CDR3 sequence is CASSLARQADYGYTF. In DNA, the CDR3 is TGTGCCAGCAGCTTAGCACGGCAGGCAGACTATGGCTACACCTTC.

This clonotype was seen repeatedly, ten times or more. The rearrangement links TRBV27 to TRBJ2-3; TRBD2 matches at 10 bases. The CDR3 length is 15 residues. The trim removed 7 bases at V and 10 bases at J, leaving 14 bases unmatched. Germline V CDR1 and CDR2: MNHEY, SMNVEV (reference sequence). The CDR3 DNA is TGTGCCAGCAAATCCCAAGCGGCTAGCGGGGGTGCGCAGTATTTT. Translation: CASKSQAASGGAQYF.

The CDR3 DNA reads TGCGCCAGCAGCCAAGATAACCTAGCGGGGGGGAATGAGCAGTTCTTC. This translates into CASSQDNLAGGNEQFF. V gene TRBV4-1 combines with J gene TRBJ2-1; the match to TRBD2 covers 12 bases. The V and J ends lost 0 bases and 7 bases, in that order; junction bases with no gene match: 4. CDR1 is MGHRA, CDR2 YSYEKL, per germline. This CDR3 has 16 amino acids.